This T cell receptor beta chain derives from a study of technical replicates of blood from a few donors (dated by TCRdb to about 2017). Library preparation used the immunoSEQ multiplex PCR assay. The immuneACCESS repertoire file appears here via TCRdb, limited to in-frame rearrangements. These files lack a portion of the clones; in checked studies, under half of the deficit traces to unresolved V genes, and the cause of the others is not known. The table for this sample lists about 79,000 clones; about 91% of them were counted only once. The ten largest clonotypes hold over 0.35% of the sample. A note on this clone: Which antigen it targets is not known. The sample holds no much larger clone one base away, and base qualities are not on file.

Sequencing input: T cells isolated from PBMCs. The TCR comes from a human donor in good health. Some clones in this sample may be carry-over from other donors' samples.

CDR3 region: CASSLGGQGAKNTEAFF. The DNA reads TGTGCCAGCAGCTTAGGTGGACAGGGGGCTAAGAACACTGAAGCTTTCTTT. The receptor chain draws on TRBV5-4 and TRBJ1-1, with 11 bases in between that match TRBD1. CDR1 and CDR2 (SGHNT, YYREEE) derive from the germline V gene (reference sequence). V ends up 2 bases short and J 1 base short, with an unmatched junction base count of 7. Taken from cysteine to phenylalanine, the CDR3 has 17 residues. Of the read, only the CDR3 DNA is kept; its 51 bases are in frame from base 1. With the rest looked up from the reference TRBV5-4 and TRBJ1-1 genes rather than sequenced, the full variable domain is ETGVTQSPTHLIKTRGQQVTLRCSSQSGHNTVSWYQQALGQGPQFIFQYYREEENGRGNFPPRFSGLQFPNYSSELNVNALELDDSALYLCASSLGGQGAKNTEAFFGQGTRLTVV.